Included here is one T cell receptor beta chain sequence, with context. Sequencing relied on a cDNA template that was reverse transcribed from extracted RNA. Only in-frame clones appear in the TCRdb table, and some are missing; sequencing was by immunoSEQ multiplex PCR. The sample contains fewer than 250,000 clones, under 70% of which appear only once. The CDR3 has 11 amino acids. The V gene lost 5 bases and the J gene lost 3 bases, with 5 bases spanning the gap. CDR1 is MNHNY, CDR2 SVGAGI, per germline (reference sequence). These data are taken from a study of CD8+ T cells in alopecia areata. Treatment specified: oral pan-JAK inhibitor, 5-10 mg twice daily.

The rearrangement links TRBV6-6 to TRBJ2-7; D is uncertain. The source material was CD4+ T cells sorted from blood, sampled at week 4, from a patient treated with tofacitinib. The clonotype comes from a human donor with alopecia areata. Written as DNA, the CDR3 is TGTGCCAGCAGTGGCAACTACGAGCAGTACTTC. Protein product: CASSGNYEQYF.